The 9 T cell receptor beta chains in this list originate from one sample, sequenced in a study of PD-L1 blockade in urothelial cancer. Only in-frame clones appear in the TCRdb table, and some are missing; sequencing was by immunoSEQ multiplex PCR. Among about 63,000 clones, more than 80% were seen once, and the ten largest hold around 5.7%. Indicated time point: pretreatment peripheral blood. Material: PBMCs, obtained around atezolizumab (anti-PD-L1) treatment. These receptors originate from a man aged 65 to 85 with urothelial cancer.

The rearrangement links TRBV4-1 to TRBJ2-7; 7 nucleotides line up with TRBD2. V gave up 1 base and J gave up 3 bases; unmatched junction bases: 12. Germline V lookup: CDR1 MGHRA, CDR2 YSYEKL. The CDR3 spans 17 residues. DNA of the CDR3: TGCGCCAGCAGCCAAGGGTCCAGCGGGGAGTCAGACTACGAGCAGTACTTC. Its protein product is CASSQGSSGESDYEQYF.

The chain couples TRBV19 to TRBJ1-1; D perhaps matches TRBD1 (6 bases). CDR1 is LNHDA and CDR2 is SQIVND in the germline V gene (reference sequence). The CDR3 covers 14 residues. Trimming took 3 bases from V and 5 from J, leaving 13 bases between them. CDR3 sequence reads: CASSIAGGRTEAFF. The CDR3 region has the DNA TGTGCCAGTAGTATTGCGGGGGGCCGTACTGAAGCTTTCTTT.

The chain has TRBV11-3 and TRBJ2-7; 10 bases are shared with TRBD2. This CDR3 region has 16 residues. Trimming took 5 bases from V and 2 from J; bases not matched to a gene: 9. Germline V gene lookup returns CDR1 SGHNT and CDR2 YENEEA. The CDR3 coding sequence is TGTGCCAGCAGCACGTCCGGGACTAGCGCGGCCTACGAGCAGTACTTC. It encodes CASSTSGTSAAYEQYF. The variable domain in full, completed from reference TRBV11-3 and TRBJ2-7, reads EAGVVQSPRYKIIEKKQPVAFWCNPISGHNTLYWYLQNLGQGPELLIRYENEEAVDDSQLPKDRFSAERLKGVDSTLKIQPAELGDSAVYLCASSTSGTSAAYEQYFGPGTRLTVT.

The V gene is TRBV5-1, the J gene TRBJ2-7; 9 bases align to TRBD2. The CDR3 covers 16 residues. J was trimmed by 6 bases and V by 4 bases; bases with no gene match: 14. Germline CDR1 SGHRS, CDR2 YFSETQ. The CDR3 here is CASSRAAGGRPGEQYF. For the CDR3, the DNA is TGCGCCAGCAGCCGGGCAGCGGGAGGACGTCCCGGCGAGCAGTACTTC.

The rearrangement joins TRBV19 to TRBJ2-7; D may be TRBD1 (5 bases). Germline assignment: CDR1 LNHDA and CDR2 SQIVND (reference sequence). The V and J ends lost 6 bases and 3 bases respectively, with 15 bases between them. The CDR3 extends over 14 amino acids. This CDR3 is CASSRSDKNYEQYF. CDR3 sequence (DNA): TGTGCCAGTAGCCGGTCGGACAAGAACTACGAGCAGTACTTC.

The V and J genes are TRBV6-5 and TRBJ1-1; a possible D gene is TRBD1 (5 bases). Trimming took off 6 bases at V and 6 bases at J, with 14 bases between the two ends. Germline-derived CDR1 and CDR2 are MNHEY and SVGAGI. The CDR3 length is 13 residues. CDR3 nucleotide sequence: TGTGCCAGCAGCGACGGCGGAGGGGCTGAAGCTTTCTTT. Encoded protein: CASSDGGGAEAFF.

CDR3 protein: CASNRQQNTEAFF. The DNA for the CDR3 is TGTGCCAGCAATAGACAGCAGAACACTGAAGCTTTCTTT. The chain links TRBV2 to TRBJ1-1; D is perhaps TRBD1 (5 bases). Per the germline V gene, CDR1 is SNHLY and CDR2 is FYNNEI. This CDR3 contains 13 residues. The V end was cut by 7 bases, the J end by 1 base, with 10 bases between.

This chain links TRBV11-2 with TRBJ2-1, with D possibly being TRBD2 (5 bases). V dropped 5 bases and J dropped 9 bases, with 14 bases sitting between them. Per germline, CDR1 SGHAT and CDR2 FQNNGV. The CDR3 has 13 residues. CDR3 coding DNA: TGTGCCAGCAGCCGGGCCCGAGAGGGTGAGCAGTTCTTC. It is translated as CASSRAREGEQFF.

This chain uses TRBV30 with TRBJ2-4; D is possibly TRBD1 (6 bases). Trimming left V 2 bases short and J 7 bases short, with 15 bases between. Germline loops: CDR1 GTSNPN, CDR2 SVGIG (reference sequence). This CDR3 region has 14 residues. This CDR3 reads CAWSLQGSSNIQYF. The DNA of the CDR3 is TGTGCCTGGAGTTTACAGGGCTCGTCTAACATTCAGTACTTC.